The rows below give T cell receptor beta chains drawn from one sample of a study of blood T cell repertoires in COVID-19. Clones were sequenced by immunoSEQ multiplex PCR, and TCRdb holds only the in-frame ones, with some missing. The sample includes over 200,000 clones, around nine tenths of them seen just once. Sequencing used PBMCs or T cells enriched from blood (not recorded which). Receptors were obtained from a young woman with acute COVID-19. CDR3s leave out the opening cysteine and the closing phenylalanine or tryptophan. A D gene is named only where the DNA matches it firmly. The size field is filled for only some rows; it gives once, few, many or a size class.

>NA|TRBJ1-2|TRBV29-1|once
SVDSQGPYGYT
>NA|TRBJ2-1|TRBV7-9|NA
ASSLVSGGSGDEQF
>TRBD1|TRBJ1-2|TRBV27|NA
ASSGQGAAGYT
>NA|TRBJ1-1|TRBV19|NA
ASNPATRNTEAF
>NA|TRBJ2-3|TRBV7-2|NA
ASSPDGGGGFSTDTQY
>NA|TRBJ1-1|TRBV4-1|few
ASSQVGGARTEAF
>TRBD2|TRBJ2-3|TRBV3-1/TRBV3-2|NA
ASSQVSGREY
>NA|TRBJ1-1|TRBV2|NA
ASSARGGTEAF
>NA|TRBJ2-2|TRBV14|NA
ASSPQGFVTGELF
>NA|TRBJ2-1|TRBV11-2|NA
ASSLVYRTTYNEQF
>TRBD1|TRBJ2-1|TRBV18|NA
ASSATGTEYNEQF
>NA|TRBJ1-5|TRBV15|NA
ATSRDTGNSNQPQH
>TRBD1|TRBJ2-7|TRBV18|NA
ASSPTINRGLGEQY
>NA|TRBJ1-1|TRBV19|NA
ASSIAAGPNTEAF
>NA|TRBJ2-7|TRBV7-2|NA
ASSQFVGGGYEQY
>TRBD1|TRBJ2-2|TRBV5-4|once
ASSPDRGRNTGELF
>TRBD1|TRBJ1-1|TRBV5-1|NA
ASSSSRGDTEAF
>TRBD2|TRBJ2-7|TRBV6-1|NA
ACLPRAGGYEQY
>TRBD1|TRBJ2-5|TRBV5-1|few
ASSPWDSQETQY
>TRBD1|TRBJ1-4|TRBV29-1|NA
SVQQGFRGEKLF
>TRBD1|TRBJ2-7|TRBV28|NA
ASSLRVGGQDYEQY
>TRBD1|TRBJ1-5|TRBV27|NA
ASSFIFDRELGNQPQH
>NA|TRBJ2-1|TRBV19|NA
ASSIDDGIYNEQF
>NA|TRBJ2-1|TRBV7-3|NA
ASSPSKGYMDEQF
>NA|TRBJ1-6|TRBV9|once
ASTVGARPSPNSPLH
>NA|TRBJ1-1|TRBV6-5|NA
ASSLQIKNTEAF
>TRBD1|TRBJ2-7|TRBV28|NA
ASSLVTGVYEQY
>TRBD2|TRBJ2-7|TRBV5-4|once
ASSHSGSSYEQY
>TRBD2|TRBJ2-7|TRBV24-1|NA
ATSDPTSGVNEQY
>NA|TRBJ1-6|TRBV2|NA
ASSPRQPYNSPLH
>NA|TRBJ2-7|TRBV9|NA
ASSVLLGWEPRGEQY
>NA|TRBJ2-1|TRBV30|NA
AFTSQTADNEQF
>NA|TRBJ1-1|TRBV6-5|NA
ASITGLGEAF
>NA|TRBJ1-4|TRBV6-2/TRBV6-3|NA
ASSSPATNEKLF
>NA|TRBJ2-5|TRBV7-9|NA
ASSLLGELVTQY
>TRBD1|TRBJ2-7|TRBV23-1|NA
ASARTGDSYEQY
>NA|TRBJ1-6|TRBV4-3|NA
ASSQGRAGVMAPLH
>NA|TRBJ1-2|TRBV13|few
ASSGEGGSDGYT
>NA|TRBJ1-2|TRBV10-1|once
ASSDNRKYGYT
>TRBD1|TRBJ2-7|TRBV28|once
ASRYGTGAAYEQY
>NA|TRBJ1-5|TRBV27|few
ASSSGVYSNQPQH
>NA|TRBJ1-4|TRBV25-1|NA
ASSVGPRGDEKLF
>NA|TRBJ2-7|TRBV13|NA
ASSQGAEQY
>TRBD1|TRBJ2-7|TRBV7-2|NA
ASTDTGVEQY
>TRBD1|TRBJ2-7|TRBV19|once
ASSSTGTGRNEQY
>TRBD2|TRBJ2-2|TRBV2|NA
ASRLAASGANTGELF